These 28 T cell receptor beta chains were all obtained from the same sample, sequenced in a study of CD8 T cells in Susac syndrome. Random hexamers were used to reverse transcribe the RNA input (about 0.5 to 1 ug). From the immunoSEQ multiplex PCR reads, TCRdb called clonotypes with MiXCR, one entry per CDR3 protein. The table records about 210,000 distinct CDR3 sequences, 95% of them present only once. Sequencing used CD4+ T cells from PBMCs. These receptors were taken from a human donor with multiple sclerosis.

The V gene is TRBV7-3, the J gene TRBJ1-1, with D maybe TRBD1 (5 bases). V was shortened by 0 bases and J by 0 bases, with 8 bases between the two germline ends. Germline V gene lookup returns CDR1 SGHTA and CDR2 FQGTGA. The CDR3 totals 15 residues. The CDR3 nucleotides read TGTGCCAGCAGCTTAACCCAGGGACTGAACACTGAAGCTTTCTTT. As protein: CASSLTQGLNTEAFF.

This sequence joins TRBV4-2 and TRBJ2-1; TRBD2 agrees at 7 bases. V was clipped by 2 bases and J by 3 bases; unmatched bases: 7. Germline V lookup: CDR1 LGHNA, CDR2 YNFKEQ. The CDR3 extends over 16 amino acids. This CDR3 is CASSQIGAGNYNEQFF. CDR3 coding DNA: TGTGCCAGCAGCCAAATAGGAGCGGGAAACTACAATGAGCAGTTCTTC.

This chain uses TRBV28 with TRBJ2-7, with 8 bases lining up with TRBD2. The V and J ends lost 1 base and 6 bases, in that order; junction bases with no gene match: 5. Per the germline V gene, CDR1 is MDHEN and CDR2 is SYDVKM. This CDR3 contains 14 residues. CDR3 DNA: TGTGCCAGCAGTTTATACGGGGGGGAGGGCGAGCAGTACTTC. It translates to CASSLYGGEGEQYF.

This clonotype was detected only once. The V call is TRBV2, the J call TRBJ2-3; tentative D call: TRBD2 (6 bases). Germline V gene lookup returns CDR1 SNHLY and CDR2 FYNNEI. The V gene lost 6 bases and the J gene lost 5 bases, with 9 bases spanning the gap. This CDR3 spans 12 amino acids. CDR3 amino acids: CASRDYLDTQYF. The DNA for the CDR3 is TGTGCCAGCAGGGACTACCTAGATACGCAGTATTTT.

This clonotype was observed once. The chain uses TRBV7-2 and TRBJ2-7, with 9 bases fitting TRBD2. The germline V gene encodes CDR1 SGHTA and CDR2 FQGNSA. Unmatched junction bases numbered 8, after V lost 1 base and J lost 1 base. The CDR3 is 17 residues long. CDR3 protein: CASSLGAGTSQSYEQYF. The CDR3, as DNA: TGTGCCAGCAGCTTAGGTGCCGGGACTAGCCAATCCTACGAGCAGTACTTC.

The V gene is TRBV20-1, the J gene TRBJ1-4; a weak D match, TRBD1 (6 bases). V was trimmed by 4 bases and J by 0 bases, leaving 18 bases between them. The CDR3 loop spans 17 amino acids. Looked up from germline, CDR1 is DFQATT and CDR2 is SNEGSKA (reference sequence). For the CDR3, the DNA is TGCAGTGCTACTCCCCGGGGGGGGCGGACAACTAATGAAAAACTGTTTTTT. It is translated as CSATPRGGRTTNEKLFF.

V usage is TRBV12-3 or TRBV12-4 and J usage is TRBJ2-5, with 8 bases aligning to TRBD1. Trimming at V came to 6 bases and at J to 5 bases, leaving 5 bases not matched to a gene. The CDR3 covers 13 residues. The CDR3 protein is CASRRQGRETQYF. The CDR3 DNA is TGTGCCAGCAGGCGACAGGGGAGGGAGACCCAGTACTTC.

The rearrangement uses TRBV23-1 and TRBJ2-7; 8 bases agree with TRBD1. TRBV23-1 falls under the ORF class, with uncertain function. The ends lost 2 bases at V and 8 bases at J; junction bases unmatched: 11. This CDR3 has 15 amino acids. CDR3 DNA sequence: TGCGCCAGCAGTCAAATCTTGGGACAGGTCCAAAAGCAGTACTTC. This encodes CASSQILGQVQKQYF.

The CDR3 nucleotides read TGCAGCGTTGAAGGTGGGACGCGGGGGGGCACAGATACGCAGTATTTT. Protein sequence: CSVEGGTRGGTDTQYF. The J gene is TRBJ2-3, the V gene TRBV29-1; 8 bases are a match to TRBD2. The CDR3 consists of 16 residues. Germline CDR1 is SQVTM and CDR2 is ANQGSEA. Trimming removed 1 base from V and 1 base from J; junction bases left unmatched: 7.

This clonotype showed up just once. This sequence joins TRBV30 and TRBJ1-1; a weak D match, TRBD1 (5 bases). Germline loops: CDR1 GTSNPN, CDR2 SVGIG (reference sequence). Trimming removed 2 bases at V and 0 bases at J, with 16 bases between. This CDR3 spans 16 amino acids. CDR3 DNA sequence: TGTGCCTGGAGTAGGAGAAGACAGAACATGAACACTGAAGCTTTCTTT. This translates into CAWSRRRQNMNTEAFF.

The V gene is TRBV7-9, the J gene TRBJ1-2; D is unresolved. The CDR3 consists of 15 residues. The V end was cut by 0 bases, the J end by 0 bases, with 8 bases between. Germline loops: CDR1 SEHNR, CDR2 FQNEAQ (reference sequence). The CDR3 coding sequence is TGTGCCAGCAGCTTAGCGGGCGGCACTAACTATGGCTACACCTTC. This sequence encodes CASSLAGGTNYGYTF.

This chain uses TRBV7-3 with TRBJ2-1, with 7 nucleotides matching TRBD2. The germline CDR1 and CDR2 sequences are SGHTA and FQGTGA. With 2 bases clipped from V and 5 bases from J, the junction kept 6 bases outside the gene matches. This CDR3 is 15 amino acids long. CDR3 sequence (DNA): TGTGCCAGCAGCTTAGGACTAGTCCCCAACAATGAGCAGTTCTTC. Amino acids: CASSLGLVPNNEQFF.

This chain uses TRBV3-1 with TRBJ2-7, with D uncertain. V was pared by 0 bases and J by 12 bases, with 12 bases between. This CDR3 comprises 12 residues. Germline V gene lookup returns CDR1 LGHDT and CDR2 YNNKEL (reference sequence). The CDR3 coding sequence is TGTGCCAGCAGCCAAGACGAGGCCGCTTGGTACTTC. Translation: CASSQDEAAWYF.

The rearrangement links TRBV30 to TRBJ2-5; no firm D call. The ends were cut back, 1 base at V and 2 bases at J, with 2 bases in the middle. The length of the CDR3 is 11 residues. The germline CDR1 and CDR2 sequences are GTSNPN and SVGIG (reference sequence). CDR3 nucleotides: TGTGCCTGGAGTGAGCAAGAGACCCAGTACTTC. Its translation is CAWSEQETQYF.

The rearrangement uses TRBV9 and TRBJ1-2; D call uncertain. Per germline, CDR1 SGDLS and CDR2 YYNGEE. The CDR3 has 14 amino acids. Trimming removed 1 base from V and 5 bases from J, with 12 bases in between. The CDR3 DNA is TGTGCCAGCAGCGTAACGGGGAGTCCTTATGGCTACACCTTC. Protein: CASSVTGSPYGYTF.

This clonotype was recorded a few times. The chain joins TRBV20-1 to TRBJ2-7, with D possibly TRBD1 on 6 matching bases. The germline V gene has CDR1 DFQATT and CDR2 SNEGSKA (reference sequence). Trimming cost V 4 bases and J 3 bases, with 7 bases left between them. CDR3 length equals 11 residues. The CDR3 bases are TGCAGTGCTAAGGACAGCTACGAGCAGTACTTC. Protein sequence: CSAKDSYEQYF.

This sequence joins TRBV30 and TRBJ1-2; D not resolved. The CDR3 consists of 12 residues. V was clipped by 5 bases and J by 8 bases, with 15 bases between them. Germline V gives CDR1 GTSNPN, CDR2 SVGIG (reference sequence). The CDR3 bases are TGTGCCTGGCCTCAGGACTGGGGAGGCTACACCTTC. Translation gives CAWPQDWGGYTF.

The gene calls are TRBV30 and TRBJ2-1; TRBD2 aligns across 12 bases. Germline CDR1 and CDR2: GTSNPN and SVGIG (reference sequence). There are 14 residues in the CDR3. V was pared by 1 base and J by 10 bases, with 5 bases of the junction left unmatched. CDR3 DNA: TGTGCCTGGAGTGGACTAGCGGGAGTCAGGGAGCAGTTCTTC. Protein: CAWSGLAGVREQFF.

The chain joins TRBV6-5 to TRBJ1-2; possible D gene TRBD1, 5 bases. CDR1 and CDR2 (germline): MNHEY, SVGAGI. Deletions cut 6 bases from V and 7 bases from J, with 15 bases between. CDR3 size: 13 residues. Here the CDR3 reads CASRGPTLSGYTF. The CDR3 DNA is TGTGCCAGCAGGGGGCCAACTCTCTCTGGCTACACCTTC.

The chain couples TRBV12-3 or TRBV12-4 to TRBJ2-5, with 7 bases identical to TRBD2. CDR3 length: 14 residues. The V segment lost 6 bases and the J segment 7 bases; nucleotides outside the gene matches: 11. The CDR3 DNA sequence: TGTGCCAGCAGGCTTGAAACTAGCGTGGGGACCCAGTACTTC. Protein product: CASRLETSVGTQYF.

The chain combines TRBV5-1 with TRBJ2-7; D is tentatively TRBD1 or TRBD2 (5 bases each). The CDR3 extends over 14 amino acids. Per germline, CDR1 SGHRS and CDR2 YFSETQ. The V end was cut by 1 base, the J end by 2 bases, with 10 bases between. CDR3 amino acids: CASSLRDPAYEQYF. The CDR3 nucleotides are TGCGCCAGCAGCTTGCGGGACCCAGCCTACGAGCAGTACTTC.

This clonotype was seen a few times. The chain couples TRBV3-1 to TRBJ2-1; TRBD1 matches 10 bases. CDR1 and CDR2 (germline): LGHDT, YNNKEL (reference sequence). V trimming: 8 bases; J trimming: 7 bases; junction bases outside the gene matches: 5. The CDR3 is made up of 13 amino acids. The chain's CDR3 is CASSQDRGNEQFF. As DNA, the CDR3 is TGTGCCAGCTCACAGGACAGGGGGAATGAGCAGTTCTTC.

The chain links TRBV5-1 to TRBJ2-1; D remains unclear. V gave up 0 bases and J gave up 6 bases, with 10 bases separating them. The CDR3 totals 14 residues. In germline, CDR1 is SGHRS, CDR2 YFSETQ. The CDR3 DNA sequence: TGCGCCAGCAGCTTGGTTACTAATGCCAATGAGCAGTTCTTC. Its protein is CASSLVTNANEQFF.

J is TRBJ2-5 and V is TRBV6-5, with D hard to call. Between the trimmed V and J ends, which lost 8 bases and 4 bases, there was a span of 8 bases. In germline, CDR1 is MNHEY, CDR2 SVGAGI. The CDR3 runs to 11 residues. CDR3 nucleotide sequence: TGTGCCAGCCTACTGGGAGAGACCCAGTACTTC. Translation gives CASLLGETQYF.

This chain joins TRBV6-1 and TRBJ2-4; 9 nucleotides align to TRBD1. Germline values: CDR1 MNHNS, CDR2 SASEGT. The J segment lost 0 bases and the V segment lost 4 bases, leaving 4 bases of the junction unmatched. This CDR3 is built from 16 residues. The CDR3 reads CASSGTGVGAKNIQYF. CDR3 coding DNA: TGTGCCAGCAGTGGGACAGGGGTAGGAGCCAAAAACATTCAGTACTTC.

The chain uses TRBV7-2 and TRBJ1-1, with D tentatively TRBD1 (5 bases). Germline values: CDR1 SGHTA, CDR2 FQGNSA. The CDR3 has 15 amino acids. Between the trimmed V and J ends, which lost 1 base and 1 base, there was a span of 10 bases. CDR3 in amino acids: CASSLVQGSNTEAFF. CDR3 bases: TGTGCCAGCAGCTTAGTTCAGGGTTCGAACACTGAAGCTTTCTTT.

The gene calls are TRBV25-1 and TRBJ1-2, with 9 bases matching TRBD1. Germline values: CDR1 MGHDK, CDR2 SYGVNS. The V segment lost 0 bases and the J segment 6 bases; nucleotides outside the gene matches: 8. The CDR3 sequence is 16 residues long. CDR3 DNA sequence: TGTGCCAGCAGTGAATATATCGAACGGACAGGGGATGGCTACACCTTC. The encoded protein is CASSEYIERTGDGYTF.

Concerning this clonotype: An end of the junction differs from the germline gene, which may be a read error. V gene TRBV7-7 combines with J gene TRBJ2-1; 9 nucleotides agree with TRBD1. CDR3 length: 16 amino acids. The germline gives CDR1 SSHAT, CDR2 FNYEAQ (reference sequence). CDR3 residues: CASSGAPGQGIGEQFF. In DNA, the CDR3 is TGTGCTAGCAGCGGAGCCCCGGGACAGGGTATAGGAGAGCAGTTCTTC.